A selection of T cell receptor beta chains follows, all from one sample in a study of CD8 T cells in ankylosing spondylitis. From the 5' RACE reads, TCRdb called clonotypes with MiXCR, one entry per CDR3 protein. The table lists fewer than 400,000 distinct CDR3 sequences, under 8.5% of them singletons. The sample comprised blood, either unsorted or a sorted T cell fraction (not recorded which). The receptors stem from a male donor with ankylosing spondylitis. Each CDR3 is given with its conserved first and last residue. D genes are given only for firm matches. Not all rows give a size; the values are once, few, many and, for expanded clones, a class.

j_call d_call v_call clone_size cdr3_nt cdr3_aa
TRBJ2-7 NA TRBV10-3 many TGTGCCATCAGTGGGCCCTATTCAGCCTACGAGCAGTACTTC CAISGPYSAYEQYF
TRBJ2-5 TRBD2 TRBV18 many TGTGCCAGCTCACCGGACGGACTAGCGGGTTCGGCGACCCAGTACTTC CASSPDGLAGSATQYF
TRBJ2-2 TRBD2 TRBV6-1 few TGTGCCAGCAGCATGGTAGCGGGGAACACCGGGGAGCTGTTTTTT CASSMVAGNTGELFF
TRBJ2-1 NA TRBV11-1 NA TGTGCCAGCAGCTTAGCTCTCGGGGAGGCCCTTAGCTCCTACAATGAGCAGTTCTTC CASSLALGEALSSYNEQFF
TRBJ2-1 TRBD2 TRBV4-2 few TGTGCCAGCAGCCGGCGGGAGCCCTACAATGAGCAGTTCTTC CASSRREPYNEQFF
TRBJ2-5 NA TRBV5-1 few TGCGCCAGCAGCTTCCGATTCCGACAAGAGACCCAGTACTTC CASSFRFRQETQYF
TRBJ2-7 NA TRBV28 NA TGTGCCAGCAGTTCCCCCCGACTTGTCTACGAGCAGTACTTC CASSSPRLVYEQYF
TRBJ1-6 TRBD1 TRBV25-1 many TGTGCCAGCAGTAGACAGGGGCGACAAGGGAATTCACCCCTCCACTTT CASSRQGRQGNSPLHF
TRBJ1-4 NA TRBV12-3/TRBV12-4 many TGTGCCAGCAGGAGAGGGGAGGGAAAACTGTTTTTT CASRRGEGKLFF
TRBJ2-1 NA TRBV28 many TGTGCCAGCAGTTTTTTCAGCGGTTCCTACAATGAGCAGTTCTTC CASSFFSGSYNEQFF
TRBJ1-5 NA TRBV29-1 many TGCAGCGTAGGTCAGGGTGGAGGGGGGGACCAGCCCCAGCATTTT CSVGQGGGGDQPQHF
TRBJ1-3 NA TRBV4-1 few TGCGCCAGCAGCGTTCGACTGGGAAAAAACACCATATATTTT CASSVRLGKNTIYF
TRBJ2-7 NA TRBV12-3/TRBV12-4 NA TGTGCCAGCAAGTTAAGGGACAACTCCTACGAGCAGTACTTC CASKLRDNSYEQYF
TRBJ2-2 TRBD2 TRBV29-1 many TGCAGCGTTGGGTTGGGCGGGAGGAACACCGGGGAGCTGTTTTTT CSVGLGGRNTGELFF
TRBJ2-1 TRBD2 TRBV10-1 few TGCGCCAGCAGCGATAGCGGGAAGGTACCCTACAATGAGCAGTTCTTC CASSDSGKVPYNEQFF
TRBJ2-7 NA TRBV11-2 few TGTGCCAGCAGCTTAGATCATGGGGTGGGATCCTACGAGCAGTACTTC CASSLDHGVGSYEQYF
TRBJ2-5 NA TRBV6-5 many TGTGCCAGCAGTTACGAGGGAGAGACCCAGTACTTC CASSYEGETQYF
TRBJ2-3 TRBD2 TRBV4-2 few TGTGCCAGCAGCCAAGCCCTAGCGGGAGGGCCCACAGATACGCAGTATTTT CASSQALAGGPTDTQYF
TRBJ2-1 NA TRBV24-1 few TGTGCCACCAGTGATTCCAGATTTTACAATGAGCAGTTCTTC CATSDSRFYNEQFF
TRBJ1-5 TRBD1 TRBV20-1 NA TGCAGTGCGGAACAGGGGCGGTATCAGCCCCAGCATTTT CSAEQGRYQPQHF
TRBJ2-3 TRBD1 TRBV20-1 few TGCAGTGCTAGAGATTCGGCGGCCCGAGGGGGCCCAGATACGCAGTATTTT CSARDSAARGGPDTQYF
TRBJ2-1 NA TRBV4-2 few TGTGCCAGCAGCCAAGATCCCGTGAGCTCCTACAATGAGCAGTTCTTC CASSQDPVSSYNEQFF
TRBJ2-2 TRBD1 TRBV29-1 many TGCAGCGTTGAGGGGACAGGGAAGGGGCGGGAGCTGTTTTTT CSVEGTGKGRELFF
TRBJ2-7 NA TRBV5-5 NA TGTGCCAGCAGGGGGGAGCTTACCTACGAGCAGTACTTC CASRGELTYEQYF
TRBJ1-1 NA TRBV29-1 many TGCAGCGCCGCAGGACAGCGAGCGGGATCTTTCTTT CSAAGQRAGSFF
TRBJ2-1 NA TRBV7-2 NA TGTGCCAGCAGCCCGGACAACTCAAGGAGGGGTGAGCAGTTCTTC CASSPDNSRRGEQFF
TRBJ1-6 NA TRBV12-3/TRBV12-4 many TGTGCCAGCAGTCCGCGGGGGGCCGCGACCCTCCACTTT CASSPRGAATLHF
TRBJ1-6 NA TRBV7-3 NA TGTGCCAGCAGCTCGCCTAATTCACCCCTCCACTTT CASSSPNSPLHF
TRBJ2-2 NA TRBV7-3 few TGTGCCAGCAGCCCAGCGAAGCGGGGAGGGGGCACCGGGGAGCTGTTTTTT CASSPAKRGGGTGELFF
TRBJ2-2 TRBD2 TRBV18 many TGTGCCAGCTCACCTGCCGGGAGGGTTGACACCGGGGAGCTGTTTTTT CASSPAGRVDTGELFF
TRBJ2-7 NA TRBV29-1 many TGCAGCGTTGAAGGTCAGGGAGTTTTCGAGCAGTACTTC CSVEGQGVFEQYF
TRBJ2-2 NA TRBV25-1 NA TGTGCCACCGAGGGCAGAACGAACACCGGGGAGCTGTTTTTT CATEGRTNTGELFF
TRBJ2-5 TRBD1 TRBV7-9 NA TGTGCCAGCAGCTTCGCGGACAGGGGAGAGACCCAGTACTTC CASSFADRGETQYF
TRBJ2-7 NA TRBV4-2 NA TGTGCCAGCAGCCCACCGGACTTAGCCTACGAGCAGTACTTC CASSPPDLAYEQYF
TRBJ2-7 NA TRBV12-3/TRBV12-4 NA TGTGCCAGCAGTTTAGGGGGGTGGGGGTACGAGCAGTACTTC CASSLGGWGYEQYF
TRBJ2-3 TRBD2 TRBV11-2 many TGTGCCAGCAGCTTAGACCGGGGAGCGGGAGGAAGAGATACGCAGTATTTT CASSLDRGAGGRDTQYF
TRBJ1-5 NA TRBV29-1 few TGCAGCGTTGGAGATGGCTTGGATCAGCCCCAGCATTTT CSVGDGLDQPQHF
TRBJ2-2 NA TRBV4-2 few TGTGCCAGCAGCCAAGAAGGGGGGTACACCGGGGAGCTGTTTTTT CASSQEGGYTGELFF
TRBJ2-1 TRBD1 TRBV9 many TGTGCCAGCAGACCCACCGGGACAGGGAGCAATGAGCAGTTCTTC CASRPTGTGSNEQFF
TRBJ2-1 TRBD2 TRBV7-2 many TGTGCCAGCAGCTTAGTGTGGGGGACTAGCAGAGACAATGAGCAGTTCTTC CASSLVWGTSRDNEQFF
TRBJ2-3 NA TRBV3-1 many TGTGCCAGCAGCCCAACGAGGAGCACAGATACGCAGTATTTT CASSPTRSTDTQYF
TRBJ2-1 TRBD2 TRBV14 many TGTGCCAGCAGCCGGGGACTAGCGGAGTCCAATGAGCAGTTCTTC CASSRGLAESNEQFF
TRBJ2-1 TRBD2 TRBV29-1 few TGCAGCGCTAGACTAGCCCCCCGCCATGAGCAGTTCTTC CSARLAPRHEQFF
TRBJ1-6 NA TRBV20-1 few TGCAGTGCTTTGTTGGGGCCGGCGGACTATAATTCACCCCTCCACTTT CSALLGPADYNSPLHF
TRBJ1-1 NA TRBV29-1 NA TGCAGCGTTGAACCAGGGTTTGGCACTGAAGCTTTCTTT CSVEPGFGTEAFF
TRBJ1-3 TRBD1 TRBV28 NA TGTGCCAGCAGTTGGACAGGAAGGTCTGGAAACACCATATATTTT CASSWTGRSGNTIYF
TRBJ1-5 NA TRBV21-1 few TGTGCCAGCAGCGATCTTGTCCAGCATTTT CASSDLVQHF
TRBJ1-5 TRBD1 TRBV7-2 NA TGTGCCAGCAGCTTAGCGGAGTACAGGGGGGATCAGCCCCAGCATTTT CASSLAEYRGDQPQHF
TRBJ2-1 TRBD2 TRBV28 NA TGTGCCAGCAATGGACTAGCGGGACTAAATGAGCAGTTCTTC CASNGLAGLNEQFF
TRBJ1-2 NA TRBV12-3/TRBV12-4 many TGTGCCAGCAGTCCTGAGAGGGGCTATGGCTACACCTTC CASSPERGYGYTF
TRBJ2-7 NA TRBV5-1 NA TGCGCCAGCAGCTTGACAGGGCGAACCTACGAGCAGTACTTC CASSLTGRTYEQYF
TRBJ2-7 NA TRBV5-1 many TGCGCCAGCAGCTTGCGTCTGACCTACGAGCAGTACTTC CASSLRLTYEQYF
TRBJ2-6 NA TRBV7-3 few TGTGCCAGCAGCCCCCCTGGGGCCAACGTCCTGACTTTC CASSPPGANVLTF